This TCR beta chain was recovered during a study of shared clonotypes between healthy human individuals (dated by TCRdb to the early 2020s). Study-level background: The cohort included three men and a couple of women between 18 and 49 years of age. To estimate repertoire size and how much clonotypes are shared between individuals, the study performed deep sequencing of blood TCR repertoires from five healthy adults. Each donor's leukapheresis produced roughly between roughly 0.85 and 9 billion PBMCs. To increase sequencing depth and limit assay-specific biases, TCR repertoire library preparation and sequencing were carried out by different laboratories using diverse techniques. Summary of the overall study and its limitations: Pairwise subsampling led to the expectation that sequencing depth would affect the degree of clonotype sharing among donors. Because the study included only a small number of donors, the genetic and exposure-history diversity represented was limited. Sampling was restricted to blood, and TCR repertoires in tissues likely differ from the TCR repertoires found in blood.

Using the deep immunoSEQ assay, TCR CDR3 regions were amplified from genomic DNA by multiplex PCR. Genomic DNA extracted from each cell subset was distributed evenly over all wells of several immunoSEQ 96-well plates, and each plate served as one replicate. For unsorted PBMC, 250 to 300 ng genomic DNA, equal to 30,000 or so T cell genomes, was loaded into each replicate PCR. Unsorted PBMC genomic DNA was sequenced across ten immunoSEQ deep assay plates. The purified libraries were quantified using a Qubit 3.0 fluorometer, sized with a Bioanalyzer 2100, and then quantified again using the KAPA Library Quantification kit. Every immunoSEQ 96-well plate was sequenced on a dedicated single-read 150-cycle Illumina NextSeq 550 flow cell. In the authors' own workflow: The immunoSEQ output contained only junctional sequences without quality scores, so filtering could not match that applied to full-length reads. To assign V/J genes and CDR3, sequences were annotated using PyIR, a Python wrapper for IgBLAST v1.9, with IMGT germline references. Reads with weak V/J assignments (E-value above 1e-6), missing CDR3, stop codons, out-of-frame junctions, or ambiguous translated residues were removed. V3J clonotypes were defined by identical inferred V gene, J gene, and CDR3 amino acid sequence. Percentage overlap between repertoires was calculated by dividing the number of shared unique clonotypes by the size of the smaller repertoire. Three approaches were used to assess repertoire richness: RTK rarefaction, the Chao1 estimator, and Recon v2.1 estimates of unobserved clonotypes. Not all clones reach the TCRdb copy of this immuneACCESS table, which keeps in-frame sequences only. Checked studies attribute under half of the gap to unresolved V genes and leave the rest unexplained. D and trimming were read from the DNA, whereas the V and J calls and clone size are those reported in that table. Within this sample are 450,000 to 500,000 clones, with about 72% of them counted one time only. The ten largest account for 12% of the sample.

Concerning this clone: It has no known antigen specificity. Being one base from a much bigger clone, this may be a read error.

The donors were healthy, HIV-negative adults who had no recently reported acute infections or vaccinations. Every donor was a Caucasian adult residing in Nashville, Tennessee, USA. For unsorted samples, about 85 million PBMCs were counted and genomic DNA was extracted with the QIAamp DNA Blood Mini kit. Blood was collected by leukapheresis, and PBMCs were isolated by Ficoll-Histopaque density gradient centrifugation and then cryopreserved in liquid nitrogen vapor phase. From cysteine to phenylalanine, the CDR3 is 13 amino acids long. The DNA shown is the 39-base CDR3, in frame from base 1. For CDR1 and CDR2, the germline V gene (reference sequence) lists MNHEY and SMNVEV. The junction carries 8 bases between V and J, which are trimmed by 3 bases and 2 bases respectively.

Source material: PBMCs. The chain is made from TRBV27 and TRBJ2-7; the D gene remains uncertain. The origin of this receptor is a woman between 35 and 50 years old in good health. Some clones in this sample may be carry-over from other donors' samples. The DNA is as follows: TGTGCCAGCAGTTTCGGCAGAGCCTACGAGCAGTACTTC. Its protein product is CASSFGRAYEQYF.